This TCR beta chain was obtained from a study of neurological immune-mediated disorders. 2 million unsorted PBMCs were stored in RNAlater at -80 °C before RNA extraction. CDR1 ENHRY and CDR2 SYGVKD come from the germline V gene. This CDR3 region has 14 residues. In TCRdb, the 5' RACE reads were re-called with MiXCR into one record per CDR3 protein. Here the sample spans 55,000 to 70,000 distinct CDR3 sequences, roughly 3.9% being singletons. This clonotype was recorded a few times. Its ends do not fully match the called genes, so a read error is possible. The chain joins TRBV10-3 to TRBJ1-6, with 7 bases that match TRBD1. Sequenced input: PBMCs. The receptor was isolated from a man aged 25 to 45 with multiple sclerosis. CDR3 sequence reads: CAISEGQVDSPLNF. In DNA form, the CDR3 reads TGTGCCATCAGCGAAGGACAGGTTGATTCACCCCTCAACTTT.